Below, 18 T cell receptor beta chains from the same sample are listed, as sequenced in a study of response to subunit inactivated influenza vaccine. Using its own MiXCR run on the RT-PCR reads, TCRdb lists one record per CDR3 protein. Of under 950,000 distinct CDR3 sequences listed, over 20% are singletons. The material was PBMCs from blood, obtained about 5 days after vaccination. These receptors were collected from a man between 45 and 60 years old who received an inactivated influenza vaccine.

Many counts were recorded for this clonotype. The CDR3 region is CSARLAGVPKEQYF. CDR3 nucleotides: TGCAGTGCTAGACTAGCGGGAGTGCCGAAAGAGCAGTACTTC. The chain uses TRBV20-1 and TRBJ2-7; TRBD2 agrees at 10 bases. CDR1 and CDR2 (germline): DFQATT, SNEGSKA (reference sequence). The CDR3 has 14 amino acids. The ends lost 2 bases at V and 7 bases at J; junction bases unmatched: 8.

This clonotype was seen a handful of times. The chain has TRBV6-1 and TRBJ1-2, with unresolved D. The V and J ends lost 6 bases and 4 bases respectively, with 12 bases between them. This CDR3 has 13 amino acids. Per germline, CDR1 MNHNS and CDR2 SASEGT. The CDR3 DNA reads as TGTGCCAGCAGAACGACACTGGCCTATGGCTACACCTTC. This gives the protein CASRTTLAYGYTF.

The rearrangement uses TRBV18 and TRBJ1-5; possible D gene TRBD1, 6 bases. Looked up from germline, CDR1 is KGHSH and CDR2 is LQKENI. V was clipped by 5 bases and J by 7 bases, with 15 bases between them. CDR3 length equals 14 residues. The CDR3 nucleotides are TGTGCCAGCTCATCCCGACAGGTTGGGCAGCCCCAGCATTTT. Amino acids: CASSSRQVGQPQHF.

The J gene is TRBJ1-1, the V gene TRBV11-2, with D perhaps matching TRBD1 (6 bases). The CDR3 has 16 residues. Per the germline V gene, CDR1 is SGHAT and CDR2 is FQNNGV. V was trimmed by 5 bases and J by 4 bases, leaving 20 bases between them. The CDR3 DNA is TGTGCCAGCAGCCCCTTGGCGGGGGCTGGGTTCACTGAAGCTTTCTTT. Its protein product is CASSPLAGAGFTEAFF.

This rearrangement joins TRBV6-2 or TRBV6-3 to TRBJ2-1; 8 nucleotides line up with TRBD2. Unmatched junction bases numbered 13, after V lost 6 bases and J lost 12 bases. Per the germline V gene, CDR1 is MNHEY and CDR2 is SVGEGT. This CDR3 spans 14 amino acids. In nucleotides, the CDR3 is TGTGCCAGCAGGACAATAGCGGGAAAACTATGGCAGTTCTTC. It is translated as CASRTIAGKLWQFF.

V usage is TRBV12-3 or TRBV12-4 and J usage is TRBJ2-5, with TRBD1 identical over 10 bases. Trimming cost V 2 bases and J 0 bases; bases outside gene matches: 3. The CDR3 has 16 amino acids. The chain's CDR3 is CASSLMGQGYQETQYF. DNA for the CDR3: TGTGCCAGCAGTTTAATGGGACAGGGGTACCAAGAGACCCAGTACTTC.

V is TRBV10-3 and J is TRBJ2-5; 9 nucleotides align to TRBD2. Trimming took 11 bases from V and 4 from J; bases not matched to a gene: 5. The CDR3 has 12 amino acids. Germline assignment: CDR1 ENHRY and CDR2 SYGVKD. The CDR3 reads CAVGLATETQYF. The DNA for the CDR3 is TGTGCCGTGGGACTAGCTACAGAGACCCAGTACTTC.

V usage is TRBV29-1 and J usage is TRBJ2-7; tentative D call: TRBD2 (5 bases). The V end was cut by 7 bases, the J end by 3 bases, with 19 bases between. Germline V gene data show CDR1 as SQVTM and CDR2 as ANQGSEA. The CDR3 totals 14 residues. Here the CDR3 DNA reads TGCAGCGCCTCGTCCCGGGAAAAAGGCTACGAGCAGTACTTC. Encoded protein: CSASSREKGYEQYF.

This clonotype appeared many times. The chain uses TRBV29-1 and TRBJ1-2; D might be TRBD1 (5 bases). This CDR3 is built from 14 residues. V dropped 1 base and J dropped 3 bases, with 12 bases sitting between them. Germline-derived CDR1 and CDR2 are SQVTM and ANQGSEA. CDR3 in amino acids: CSVEGSGGDYGYTF. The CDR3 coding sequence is TGCAGCGTTGAAGGGAGTGGAGGGGACTATGGCTACACCTTC.

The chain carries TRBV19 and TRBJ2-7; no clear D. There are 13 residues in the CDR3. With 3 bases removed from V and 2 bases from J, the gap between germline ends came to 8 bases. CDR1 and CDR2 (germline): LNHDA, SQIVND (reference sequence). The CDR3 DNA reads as TGTGCCAGTAGTATGGCCGCTGCCTACGAGCAGTACTTC. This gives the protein CASSMAAAYEQYF.

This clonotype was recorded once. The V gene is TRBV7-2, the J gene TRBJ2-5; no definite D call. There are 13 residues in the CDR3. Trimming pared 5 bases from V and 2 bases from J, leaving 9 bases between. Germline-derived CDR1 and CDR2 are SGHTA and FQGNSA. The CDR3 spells CASSRTPQETQYF. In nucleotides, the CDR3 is TGTGCCAGCAGCCGAACTCCACAAGAGACCCAGTACTTC.

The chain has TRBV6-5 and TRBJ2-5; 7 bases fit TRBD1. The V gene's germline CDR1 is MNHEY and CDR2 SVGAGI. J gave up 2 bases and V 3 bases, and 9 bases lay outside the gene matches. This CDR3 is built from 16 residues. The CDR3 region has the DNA TGTGCCAGCAGTTATTCGGTCGGGACAGAACAAGAGACCCAGTACTTC. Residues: CASSYSVGTEQETQYF.

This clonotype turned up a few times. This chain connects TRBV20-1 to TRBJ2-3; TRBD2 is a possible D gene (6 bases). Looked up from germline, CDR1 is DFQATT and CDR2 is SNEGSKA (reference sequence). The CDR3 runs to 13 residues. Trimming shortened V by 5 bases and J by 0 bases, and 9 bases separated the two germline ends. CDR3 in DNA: TGCAGTGCTCCGGGACTTAGCACAGATACGCAGTATTTT. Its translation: CSAPGLSTDTQYF.

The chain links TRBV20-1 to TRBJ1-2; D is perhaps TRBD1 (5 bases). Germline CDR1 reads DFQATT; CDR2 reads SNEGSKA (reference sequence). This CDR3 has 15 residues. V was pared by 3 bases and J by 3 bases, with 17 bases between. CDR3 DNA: TGCAGTGCTAGTTCTCGGGGGTTCCCATACTATGGCTACACCTTC. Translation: CSASSRGFPYYGYTF.

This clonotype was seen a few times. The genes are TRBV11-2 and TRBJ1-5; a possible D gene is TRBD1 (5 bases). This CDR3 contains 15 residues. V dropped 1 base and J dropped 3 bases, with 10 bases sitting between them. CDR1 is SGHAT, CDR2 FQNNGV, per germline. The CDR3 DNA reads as TGTGCCAGCAGCTTAGGGGCAGGGAACAATCAGCCCCAGCATTTT. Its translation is CASSLGAGNNQPQHF. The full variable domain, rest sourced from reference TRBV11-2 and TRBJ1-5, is EAGVAQSPRYKIIEKRQSVAFWCNPISGHATLYWYQQILGQGPKLLIQFQNNGVVDDSQLPKDRFSAERLKGVDSTLKIQPAKLEDSAVYLCASSLGAGNNQPQHFGDGTRLSIL.

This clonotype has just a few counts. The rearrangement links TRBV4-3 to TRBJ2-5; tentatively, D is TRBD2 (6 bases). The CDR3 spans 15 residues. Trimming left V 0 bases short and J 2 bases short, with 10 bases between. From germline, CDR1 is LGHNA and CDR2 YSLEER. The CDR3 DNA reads TGCGCCAGCAGCCAAGATTTGGCGGGGCAAGAGACCCAGTACTTC. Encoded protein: CASSQDLAGQETQYF.

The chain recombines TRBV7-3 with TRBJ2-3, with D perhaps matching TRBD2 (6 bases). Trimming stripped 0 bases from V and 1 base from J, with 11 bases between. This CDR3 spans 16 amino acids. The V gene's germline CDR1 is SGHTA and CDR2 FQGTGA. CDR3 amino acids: CASSLTGGVGTDTQYF. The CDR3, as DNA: TGTGCCAGCAGCTTAACCGGCGGGGTGGGCACAGATACGCAGTATTTT.

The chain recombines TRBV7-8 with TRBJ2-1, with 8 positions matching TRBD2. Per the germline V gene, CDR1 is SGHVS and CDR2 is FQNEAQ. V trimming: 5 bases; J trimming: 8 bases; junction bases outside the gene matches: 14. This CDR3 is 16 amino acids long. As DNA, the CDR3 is TGTGCCAGCAGCCCAGCAACTAGCGGCGGCTGGGATGAGCAGTTCTTC. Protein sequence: CASSPATSGGWDEQFF. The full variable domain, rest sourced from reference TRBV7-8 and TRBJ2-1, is GAGVSQSPRYKVAKRGQDVALRCDPISGHVSLFWYQQALGQGPEFLTYFQNEAQLDKSGLPSDRFFAERPEGSVSTLKIQRTQQEDSAVYLCASSPATSGGWDEQFFGPGTRLTVL.